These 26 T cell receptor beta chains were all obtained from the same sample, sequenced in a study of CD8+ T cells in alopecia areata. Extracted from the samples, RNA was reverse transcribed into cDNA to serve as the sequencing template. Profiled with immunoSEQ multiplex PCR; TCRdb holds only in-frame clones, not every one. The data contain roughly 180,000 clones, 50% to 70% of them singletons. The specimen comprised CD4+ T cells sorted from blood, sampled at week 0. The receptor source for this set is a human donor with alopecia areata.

Written as DNA, the CDR3 is TGTGCCAGCAGCATGGACAGGGGAGGTGGTGAGCAGTTCTTC. It specifies CASSMDRGGGEQFF. The chain has TRBV5-4 and TRBJ2-1; 9 bases are shared with TRBD1. This CDR3 has 14 amino acids. V lost 4 bases, J lost 9 bases, and 8 bases stayed unmatched. Germline loops: CDR1 SGHNT, CDR2 YYREEE (reference sequence).

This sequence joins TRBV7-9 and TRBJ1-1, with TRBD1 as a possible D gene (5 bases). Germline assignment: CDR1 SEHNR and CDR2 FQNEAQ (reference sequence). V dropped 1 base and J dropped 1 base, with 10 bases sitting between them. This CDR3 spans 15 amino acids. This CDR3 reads CASSLVSGKNTEAFF. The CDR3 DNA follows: TGTGCCAGCAGCTTAGTGTCAGGGAAGAACACTGAAGCTTTCTTT. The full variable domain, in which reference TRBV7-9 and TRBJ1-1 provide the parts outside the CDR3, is DTGVSQNPRHKITKRGQNVTFRCDPISEHNRLYWYRQTLGQGPEFLTYFQNEAQLEKSRLLSDRFSAERPKGSFSTLEIQRTEQGDSAMYLCASSLVSGKNTEAFFGQGTRLTVV.

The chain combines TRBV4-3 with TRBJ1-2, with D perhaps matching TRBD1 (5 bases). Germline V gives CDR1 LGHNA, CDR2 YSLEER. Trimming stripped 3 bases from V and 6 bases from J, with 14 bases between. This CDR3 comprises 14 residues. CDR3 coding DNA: TGCGCCAGCAGCCATGAAACGGGGGTGAATGGCTACACCTTC. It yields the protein CASSHETGVNGYTF.

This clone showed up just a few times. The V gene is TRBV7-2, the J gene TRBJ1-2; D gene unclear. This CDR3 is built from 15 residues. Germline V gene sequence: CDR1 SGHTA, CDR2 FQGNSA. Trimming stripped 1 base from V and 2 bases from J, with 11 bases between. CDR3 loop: CASSLERGPNYGYTF. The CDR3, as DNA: TGTGCCAGCAGCTTAGAGCGCGGCCCGAACTATGGCTACACCTTC.

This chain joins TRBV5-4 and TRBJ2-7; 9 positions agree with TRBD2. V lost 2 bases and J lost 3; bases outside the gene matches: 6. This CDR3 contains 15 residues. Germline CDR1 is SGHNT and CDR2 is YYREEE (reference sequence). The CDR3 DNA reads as TGTGCCAGCAGCTTAATAGCGGGGGTCTACTACGAGCAGTACTTC. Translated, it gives CASSLIAGVYYEQYF.

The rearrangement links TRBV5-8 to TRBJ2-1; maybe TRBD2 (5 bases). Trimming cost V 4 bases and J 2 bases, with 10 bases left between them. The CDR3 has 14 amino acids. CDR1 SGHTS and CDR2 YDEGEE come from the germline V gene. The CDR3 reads CASSLGETYNEQFF. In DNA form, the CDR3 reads TGTGCCAGCAGCCTCGGGGAGACCTACAATGAGCAGTTCTTC.

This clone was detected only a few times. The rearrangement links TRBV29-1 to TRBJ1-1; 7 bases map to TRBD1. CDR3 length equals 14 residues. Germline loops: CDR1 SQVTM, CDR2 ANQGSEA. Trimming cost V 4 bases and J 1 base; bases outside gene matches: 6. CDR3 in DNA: TGCAGCGTTGGCATAGGGGGCCAGAACACTGAAGCTTTCTTT. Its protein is CSVGIGGQNTEAFF. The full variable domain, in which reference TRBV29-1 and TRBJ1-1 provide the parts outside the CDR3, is SAVISQKPSRDICQRGTSLTIQCQVDSQVTMMFWYRQQPGQSLTLIATANQGSEATYESGFVIDKFPISRPNLTFSTLTVSNMSPEDSSIYLCSVGIGGQNTEAFFGQGTRLTVV.

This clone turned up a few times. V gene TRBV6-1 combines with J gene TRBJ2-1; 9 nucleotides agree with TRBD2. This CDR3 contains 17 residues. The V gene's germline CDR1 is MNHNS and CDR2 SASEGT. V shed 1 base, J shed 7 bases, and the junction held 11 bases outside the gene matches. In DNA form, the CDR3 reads TGTGCCAGCAGTGAAGGAAGCGGGGGGCCCCAAGTGAATGAGCAGTTCTTC. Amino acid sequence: CASSEGSGGPQVNEQFF.

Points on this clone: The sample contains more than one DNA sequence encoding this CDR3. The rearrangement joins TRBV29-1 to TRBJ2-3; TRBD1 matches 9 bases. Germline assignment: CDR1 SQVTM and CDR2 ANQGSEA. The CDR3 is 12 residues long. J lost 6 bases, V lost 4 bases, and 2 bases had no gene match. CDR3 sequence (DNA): TGCAGCGTTGTACAGGGGGCGGATACGCAGTATTTT. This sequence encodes CSVVQGADTQYF.

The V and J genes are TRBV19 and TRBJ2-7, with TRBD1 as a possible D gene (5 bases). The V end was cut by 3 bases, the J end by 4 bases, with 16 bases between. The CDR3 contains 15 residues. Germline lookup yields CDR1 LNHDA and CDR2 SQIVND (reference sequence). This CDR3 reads CASSMNPGSGYEQYF. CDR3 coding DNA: TGTGCCAGTAGTATGAACCCGGGTTCAGGGTACGAGCAGTACTTC.

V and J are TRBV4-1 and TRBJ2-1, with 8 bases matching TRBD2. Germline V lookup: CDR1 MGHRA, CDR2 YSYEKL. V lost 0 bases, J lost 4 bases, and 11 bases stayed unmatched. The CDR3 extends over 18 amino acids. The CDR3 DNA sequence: TGCGCCAGCAGCCAAGATCTGGGGACTAGTCAACCGTACAATGAGCAGTTCTTC. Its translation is CASSQDLGTSQPYNEQFF.

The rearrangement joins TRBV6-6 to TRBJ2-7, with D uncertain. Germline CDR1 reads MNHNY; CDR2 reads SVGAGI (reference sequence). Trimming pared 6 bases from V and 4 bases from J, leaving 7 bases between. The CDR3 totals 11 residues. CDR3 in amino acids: CASRPSYEQYF. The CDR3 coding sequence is TGTGCCAGCAGACCCTCGTACGAGCAGTACTTC.

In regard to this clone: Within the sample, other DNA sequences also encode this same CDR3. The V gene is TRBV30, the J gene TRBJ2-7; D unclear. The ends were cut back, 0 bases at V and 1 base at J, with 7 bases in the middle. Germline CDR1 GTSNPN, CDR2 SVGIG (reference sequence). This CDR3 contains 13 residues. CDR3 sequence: CAWSVGLSYEQYF. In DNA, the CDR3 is TGTGCCTGGAGTGTAGGGCTTTCCTACGAGCAGTACTTC.

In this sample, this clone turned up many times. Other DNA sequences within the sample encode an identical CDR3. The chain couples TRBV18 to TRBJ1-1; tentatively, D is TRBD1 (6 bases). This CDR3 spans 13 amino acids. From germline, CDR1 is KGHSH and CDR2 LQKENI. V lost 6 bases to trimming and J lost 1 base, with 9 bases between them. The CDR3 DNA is TGTGCCAGCTCCCCGGGACAGAACACTGAAGCTTTCTTT. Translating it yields CASSPGQNTEAFF.

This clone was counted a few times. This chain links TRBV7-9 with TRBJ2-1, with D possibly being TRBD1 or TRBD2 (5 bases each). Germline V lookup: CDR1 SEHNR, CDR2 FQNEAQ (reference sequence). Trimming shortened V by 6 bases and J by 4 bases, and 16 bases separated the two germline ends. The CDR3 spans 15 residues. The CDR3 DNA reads TGTGCCAGCAGTCCCCGGGGCGCCCTTTACAATGAGCAGTTCTTC. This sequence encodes CASSPRGALYNEQFF.

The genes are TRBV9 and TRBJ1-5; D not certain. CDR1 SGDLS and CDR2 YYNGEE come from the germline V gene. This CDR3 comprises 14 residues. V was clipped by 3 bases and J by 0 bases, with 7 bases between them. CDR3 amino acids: CASSDQYSNQPQHF. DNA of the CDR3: TGTGCCAGCAGCGACCAATATAGCAATCAGCCCCAGCATTTT.

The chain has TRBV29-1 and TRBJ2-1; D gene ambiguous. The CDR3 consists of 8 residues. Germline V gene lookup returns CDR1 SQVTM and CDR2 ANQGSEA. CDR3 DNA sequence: TGCCACCCTCGTGAGCAGTTCTTC. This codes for CHPREQFF.

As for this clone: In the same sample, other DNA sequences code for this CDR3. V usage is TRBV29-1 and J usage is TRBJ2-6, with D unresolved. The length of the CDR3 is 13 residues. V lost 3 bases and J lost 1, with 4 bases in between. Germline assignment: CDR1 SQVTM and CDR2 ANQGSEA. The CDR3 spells CSVEGSGANVLTF. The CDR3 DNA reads TGCAGCGTTGAGGGGTCTGGGGCCAACGTCCTGACTTTC.

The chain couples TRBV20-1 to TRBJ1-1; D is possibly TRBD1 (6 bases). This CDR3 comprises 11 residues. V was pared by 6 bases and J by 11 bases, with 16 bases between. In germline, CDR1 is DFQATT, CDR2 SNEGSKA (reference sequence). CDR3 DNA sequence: TGCAGTGCCTTGGGGGGGCAGGAGGCTTTCTTT. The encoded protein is CSALGGQEAFF.

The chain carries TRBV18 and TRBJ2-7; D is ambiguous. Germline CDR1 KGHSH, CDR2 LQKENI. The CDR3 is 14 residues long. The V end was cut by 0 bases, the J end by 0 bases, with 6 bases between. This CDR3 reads CASSPPTPSYEQYF. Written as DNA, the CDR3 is TGTGCCAGCTCACCACCGACGCCCTCCTACGAGCAGTACTTC.

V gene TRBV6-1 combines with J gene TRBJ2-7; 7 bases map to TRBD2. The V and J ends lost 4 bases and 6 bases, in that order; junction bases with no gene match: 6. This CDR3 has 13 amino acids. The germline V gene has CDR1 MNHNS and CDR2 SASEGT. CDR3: CASSVREGGEQYF. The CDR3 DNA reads TGTGCCAGCAGTGTTAGGGAGGGAGGCGAGCAGTACTTC.

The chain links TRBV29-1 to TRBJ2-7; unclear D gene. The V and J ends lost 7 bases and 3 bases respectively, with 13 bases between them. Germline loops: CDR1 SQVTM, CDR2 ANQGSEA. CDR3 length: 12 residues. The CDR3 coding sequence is TGCAGCGCCAACGGAGCTCGCTACGAGCAGTACTTC. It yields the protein CSANGARYEQYF.

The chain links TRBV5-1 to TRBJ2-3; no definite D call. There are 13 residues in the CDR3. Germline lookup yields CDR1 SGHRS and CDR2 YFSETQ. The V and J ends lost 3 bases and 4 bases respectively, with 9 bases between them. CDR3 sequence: CASSSPYADTQYF. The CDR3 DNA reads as TGCGCCAGCAGCTCACCGTACGCAGATACGCAGTATTTT. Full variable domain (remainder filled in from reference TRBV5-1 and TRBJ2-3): KAGVTQTPRYLIKTRGQQVTLSCSPISGHRSVSWYQQTPGQGLQFLFEYFSETQRNKGNFPGRFSGRQFSNSRSEMNVSTLELGDSALYLCASSSPYADTQYFGPGTRLTVL.

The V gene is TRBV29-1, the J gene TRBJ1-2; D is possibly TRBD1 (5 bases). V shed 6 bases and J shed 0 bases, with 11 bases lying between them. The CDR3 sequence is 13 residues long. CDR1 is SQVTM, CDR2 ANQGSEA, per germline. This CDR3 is CSVSGLANYGYTF. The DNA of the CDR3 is TGCAGCGTCTCAGGGCTAGCTAACTATGGCTACACCTTC.

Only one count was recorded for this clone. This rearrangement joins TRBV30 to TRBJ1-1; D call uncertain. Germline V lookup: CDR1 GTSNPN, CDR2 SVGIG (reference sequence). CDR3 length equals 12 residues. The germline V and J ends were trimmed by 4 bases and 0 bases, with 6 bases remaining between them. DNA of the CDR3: TGTGCCTGGACACCCGTGAACACTGAAGCTTTCTTT. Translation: CAWTPVNTEAFF.

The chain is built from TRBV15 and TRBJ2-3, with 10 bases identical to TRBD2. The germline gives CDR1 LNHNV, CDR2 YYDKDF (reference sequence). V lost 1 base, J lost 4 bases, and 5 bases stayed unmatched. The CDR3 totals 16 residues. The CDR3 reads CATSRAPSGGSDTQYF. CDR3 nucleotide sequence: TGTGCCACCAGCAGAGCCCCTAGCGGGGGTTCAGATACGCAGTATTTT.